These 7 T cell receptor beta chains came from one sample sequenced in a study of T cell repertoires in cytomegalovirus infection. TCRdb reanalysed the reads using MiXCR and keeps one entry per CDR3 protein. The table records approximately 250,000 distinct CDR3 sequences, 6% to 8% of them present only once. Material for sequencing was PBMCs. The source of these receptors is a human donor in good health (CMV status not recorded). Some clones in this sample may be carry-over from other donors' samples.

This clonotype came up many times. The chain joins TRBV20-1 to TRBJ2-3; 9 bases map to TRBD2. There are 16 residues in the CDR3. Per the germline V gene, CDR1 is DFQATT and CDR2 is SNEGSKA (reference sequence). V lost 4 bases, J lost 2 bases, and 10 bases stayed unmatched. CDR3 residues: CSATTPSSGVTDTQYF. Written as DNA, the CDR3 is TGCAGTGCTACTACACCTTCTAGCGGGGTCACAGATACGCAGTATTTT.

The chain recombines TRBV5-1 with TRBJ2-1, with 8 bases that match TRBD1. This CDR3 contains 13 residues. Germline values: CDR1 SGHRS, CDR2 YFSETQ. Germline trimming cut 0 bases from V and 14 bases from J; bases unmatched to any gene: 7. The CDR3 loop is CASSLEDRVFEFF. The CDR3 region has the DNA TGCGCCAGCAGCTTGGAGGACAGGGTTTTCGAGTTCTTC.

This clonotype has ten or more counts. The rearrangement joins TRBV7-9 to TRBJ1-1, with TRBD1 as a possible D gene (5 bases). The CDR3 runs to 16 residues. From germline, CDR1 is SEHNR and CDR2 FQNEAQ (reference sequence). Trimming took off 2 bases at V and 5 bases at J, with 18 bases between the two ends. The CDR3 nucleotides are TGTGCCAGCAGCTTACCCCCGGGGCCGATGGGGACTGAAGCTTTCTTT. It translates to CASSLPPGPMGTEAFF.

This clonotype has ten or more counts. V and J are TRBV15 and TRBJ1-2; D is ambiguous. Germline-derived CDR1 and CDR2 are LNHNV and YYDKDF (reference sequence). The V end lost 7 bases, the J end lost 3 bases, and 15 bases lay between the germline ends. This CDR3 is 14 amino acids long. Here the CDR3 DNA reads TGTGCCACCACCTCAGAGGTTGGGGACTATGGCTACACCTTC. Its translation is CATTSEVGDYGYTF.

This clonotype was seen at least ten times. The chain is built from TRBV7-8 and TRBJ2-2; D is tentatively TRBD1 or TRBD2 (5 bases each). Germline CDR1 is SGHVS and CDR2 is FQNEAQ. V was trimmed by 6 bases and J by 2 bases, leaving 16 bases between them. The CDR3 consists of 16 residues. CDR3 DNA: TGTGCCAGCAGTCCTATCGGGACCGATAACACCGGGGAGCTGTTTTTT. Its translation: CASSPIGTDNTGELFF.

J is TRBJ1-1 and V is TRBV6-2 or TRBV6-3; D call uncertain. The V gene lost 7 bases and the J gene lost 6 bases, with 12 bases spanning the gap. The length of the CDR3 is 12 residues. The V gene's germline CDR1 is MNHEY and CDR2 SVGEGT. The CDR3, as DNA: TGTGCCAGCACCCCTGGAGGTCCTGAAGCTTTCTTT. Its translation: CASTPGGPEAFF.

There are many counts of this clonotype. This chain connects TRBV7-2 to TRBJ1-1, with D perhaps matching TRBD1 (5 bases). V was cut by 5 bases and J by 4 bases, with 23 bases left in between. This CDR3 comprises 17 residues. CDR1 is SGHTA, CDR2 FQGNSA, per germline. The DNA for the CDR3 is TGTGCCAGCAGCCTCTTGCGCCAACAGGTACTTGGCACTGAAGCTTTCTTT. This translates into CASSLLRQQVLGTEAFF.